This TCR beta chain comes out of a study of shared clonotypes between healthy human individuals. Study-wide context: The people who gave samples were a couple of women and a few men aged 18 to 49. Findings of the study overall: Investigators expected sequencing depth to affect clonotype sharing among donors.

V lost 4 bases to trimming and J lost 2 bases, with 6 bases between them. This CDR3 is 12 amino acids long. CDR1 and CDR2 from the germline V gene are SNHLY and FYNNEI. This clone was counted between two and nine times. Its specificity is not known. Every subset had its genomic DNA shared out evenly among several immunoSEQ plates. Sequenced by immunoSEQ multiplex PCR; TCRdb stores in-frame clones only, minus some. This sample yields hundreds of thousands of clones, of which less than 85% are seen a single time; approximately 1.7% belongs to the top ten. The chain employs TRBV2 and TRBJ2-7; weak D call: TRBD1 (6 bases). Sequencing was done on a sample of memory CD4+ T cells sorted from blood. The subset was: CD45RA-negative fraction. The clonotype was recovered from a woman aged 25 to 45 in good health. This chain's CDR3 is CASSGDTYEQYF. DNA for the CDR3: TGTGCCAGCAGTGGGGACACCTACGAGCAGTACTTC.